One and the same sample provided the 29 T cell receptor beta chains below, sequenced in a study of pediatric ulcerative colitis (dated by TCRdb to about 2019). During colonoscopy, one to two rectal pinch biopsies were obtained for research purposes. The library came from the immunoSEQ multiplex PCR assay. The clones in this table, taken by TCRdb from immuneACCESS, are in-frame only. Not every clone is retained; where verified, under half of the shortfall comes from an unresolved V gene, and the cause of the rest is unknown. The sample table holds 8,500 to 13,000 clones, of which roughly 82% were seen once. The top ten constitute 3% to 4% of the sample. The sequenced sample was gut tissue. These receptors all stem from a girl between 5 and 17 years old who was a control in a study of pediatric ulcerative colitis.

The count of this clone is one. This chain uses TRBV6-1 with TRBJ1-6, with D perhaps TRBD1 (5 bases). Germline V gene lookup returns CDR1 MNHNS and CDR2 SASEGT. CDR3 length: 15 amino acids. Trimming took 3 bases from V and 5 from J, leaving 11 bases between them. CDR3 sequence: CASSESQGDNSPLHF. CDR3 DNA: TGTGCCAGCAGTGAGAGTCAGGGCGATAATTCACCCCTCCACTTT.

The V call is TRBV9, the J call TRBJ2-1; 9 positions match TRBD2. The CDR3 spans 18 residues. V shed 0 bases and J 4 bases; nucleotides not matched to a gene: 11. CDR1 SGDLS and CDR2 YYNGEE come from the germline V gene. The CDR3 sequence is CASSVGLAGWGNYNEQFF. As DNA, the CDR3 is TGTGCCAGCAGCGTAGGGCTAGCGGGGTGGGGGAATTACAATGAGCAGTTCTTC.

The rearrangement uses TRBV10-1 and TRBJ2-2; no definite D call. This CDR3 region has 14 residues. The V and J ends lost 0 bases and 7 bases respectively, with 9 bases between them. The germline V gene encodes CDR1 WNHNN and CDR2 SYGVQD (reference sequence). The CDR3 bases are TGCGCCAGCAGTGAGTCGATTGAGAGCGGGGAGCTGTTTTTT. Its translation: CASSESIESGELFF.

This clone has just a few counts. J is TRBJ2-7 and V is TRBV19; tentative D call: TRBD2 (5 bases). Germline CDR1 reads LNHDA; CDR2 reads SQIVND (reference sequence). The ends were cut back, 5 bases at V and 4 bases at J, with 12 bases in the middle. CDR3 length equals 13 residues. CDR3 residues: CASSRGREYEQYF. CDR3 nucleotide sequence: TGTGCCAGTAGTCGAGGGCGAGAATACGAGCAGTACTTC.

The rearrangement links TRBV7-8 to TRBJ1-4; D not resolved. Germline values: CDR1 SGHVS, CDR2 FQNEAQ. Trimming removed 0 bases at V and 8 bases at J, with 13 bases between. This CDR3 is built from 15 residues. This CDR3 reads CASSLAGMTGEKLFF. As DNA, the CDR3 is TGTGCCAGCAGCTTAGCCGGCATGACGGGAGAAAAACTGTTTTTT.

The chain carries TRBV2 and TRBJ2-5; the match to TRBD2 covers 8 bases. The CDR3 has 14 amino acids. CDR1 SNHLY and CDR2 FYNNEI come from the germline V gene. Trimming removed 8 bases from V and 6 bases from J; junction bases left unmatched: 11. CDR3 amino acids: CASVPGLAGKTQYF. In DNA, the CDR3 is TGTGCCAGCGTACCCGGACTAGCCGGGAAGACCCAGTACTTC.

The chain carries TRBV19 and TRBJ1-1; TRBD1 matches at 7 bases. Germline CDR1 LNHDA, CDR2 SQIVND (reference sequence). The CDR3 extends over 13 amino acids. After removal of 4 bases from V and 3 bases from J, the junction contained 2 bases not matched to a gene. This chain's CDR3 is CASSRDSHTEAFF. The CDR3 nucleotides read TGTGCCAGTAGTAGGGACAGCCACACTGAAGCTTTCTTT.

V and J are TRBV7-9 and TRBJ2-3; 7 bases fit TRBD2. CDR3 length: 14 residues. Per germline, CDR1 SEHNR and CDR2 FQNEAQ (reference sequence). The J segment lost 1 base and the V segment lost 3 bases, leaving 1 base of the junction unmatched. The chain's CDR3 is CASSFGLGTDTQYF. The CDR3 coding sequence is TGTGCCAGCAGCTTCGGACTAGGCACAGATACGCAGTATTTT. Full variable domain (rest looked up from reference TRBV7-9 and TRBJ2-3): DTGVSQNPRHKITKRGQNVTFRCDPISEHNRLYWYRQTLGQGPEFLTYFQNEAQLEKSRLLSDRFSAERPKGSFSTLEIQRTEQGDSAMYLCASSFGLGTDTQYFGPGTRLTVL.

This chain joins TRBV18 and TRBJ1-1, with D unclear. Trimming cost V 2 bases and J 1 base, with 8 bases left between them. Germline CDR1 and CDR2: KGHSH and LQKENI. The CDR3 consists of 14 residues. CDR3 protein: CASSPRQENTEAFF. In nucleotides, the CDR3 is TGTGCCAGCTCACCAAGGCAGGAGAACACTGAAGCTTTCTTT.

This clone has more than one count but fewer than ten. The chain carries TRBV5-5 and TRBJ1-1; maybe TRBD1 (5 bases). Trimming removed 3 bases from V and 5 bases from J, with 17 bases in between. This CDR3 region has 15 residues. Germline V gene lookup returns CDR1 SGHKS and CDR2 YYEKEE (reference sequence). CDR3 sequence: CASSSMRGSGTEAFF. The CDR3 bases are TGTGCCAGCAGCTCGATGCGGGGGAGTGGAACTGAAGCTTTCTTT.

This clone appeared a few times. This sequence joins TRBV28 and TRBJ2-6, with 8 bases fitting TRBD1. Germline CDR1 is MDHEN and CDR2 is SYDVKM. Trimming at V came to 4 bases and at J to 4 bases, leaving 15 bases not matched to a gene. The CDR3 is 19 amino acids. The CDR3 loop reads CASSSITDRVYAGANVLTF. CDR3 DNA sequence: TGTGCCAGCAGTTCGATCACGGACAGGGTCTATGCGGGGGCCAACGTCCTGACTTTC.

This clone was recorded a few times. V gene TRBV7-8 combines with J gene TRBJ1-2, with D unresolved. CDR3 size: 13 residues. V was trimmed by 3 bases and J by 7 bases, leaving 12 bases between them. CDR1 is SGHVS, CDR2 FQNEAQ, per germline. The CDR3 loop is CASSLDRTFGYTF. DNA of the CDR3: TGTGCCAGCAGCTTGGACCGAACCTTTGGCTACACCTTC.

The chain couples TRBV7-9 to TRBJ1-4; D is ambiguous. CDR1 and CDR2 from the germline V gene are SEHNR and FQNEAQ (reference sequence). This CDR3 has 17 amino acids. Trimming removed 5 bases from V and 0 bases from J, with 16 bases in between. The CDR3 region is CASSQPSGSPTNEKLFF. The DNA for the CDR3 is TGTGCCAGCAGCCAACCCTCTGGCAGTCCAACTAATGAAAAACTGTTTTTT. Together with reference TRBV7-9 and TRBJ1-4, the CDR3 gives the full variable domain: DTGVSQNPRHKITKRGQNVTFRCDPISEHNRLYWYRQTLGQGPEFLTYFQNEAQLEKSRLLSDRFSAERPKGSFSTLEIQRTEQGDSAMYLCASSQPSGSPTNEKLFFGSGTQLSVL.

This chain links TRBV30 with TRBJ2-5, with D hard to call. From germline, CDR1 is GTSNPN and CDR2 SVGIG (reference sequence). The germline V and J ends were trimmed by 4 bases and 2 bases, with 11 bases remaining between them. The length of the CDR3 is 13 residues. The CDR3 reads CAWTRAEQETQYF. CDR3 in DNA: TGTGCCTGGACCCGGGCAGAACAAGAGACCCAGTACTTC.

This sequence joins TRBV9 and TRBJ2-3, with 8 bases that match TRBD2. V was clipped by 4 bases and J by 6 bases; unmatched bases: 4. In germline, CDR1 is SGDLS, CDR2 YYNGEE. This CDR3 is built from 13 residues. CDR3 amino acids: CASSTPGGDTQYF. The CDR3 DNA is TGTGCCAGCAGCACACCGGGGGGGGATACGCAGTATTTT.

This rearrangement joins TRBV28 to TRBJ1-2, with a weak D call TRBD1 (6 bases). The CDR3 consists of 14 residues. Deletions cut 3 bases from V and 3 bases from J, with 11 bases between. Germline V gives CDR1 MDHEN, CDR2 SYDVKM. CDR3 DNA: TGTGCCAGCAGTTTTCCCGGGGGCTACTATGGCTACACCTTC. Protein product: CASSFPGGYYGYTF.

The rearrangement joins TRBV28 to TRBJ2-2; D gene uncertain. The CDR3 has 11 amino acids. Per germline, CDR1 MDHEN and CDR2 SYDVKM. V was cut by 6 bases and J by 8 bases, with 7 bases left in between. CDR3 sequence reads: CASRIAGELFF. CDR3 DNA: TGTGCCAGCAGGATAGCTGGGGAGCTGTTTTTT.

This chain uses TRBV10-2 with TRBJ2-1, with 9 positions matching TRBD1. The CDR3 is made up of 18 amino acids. V was pared by 0 bases and J by 5 bases, with 11 bases of the junction left unmatched. Germline CDR1 and CDR2: WSHSY and SAAADI. The CDR3 here is CASSESTSGQGGDNEQFF. CDR3 coding DNA: TGCGCCAGCAGTGAGTCGACTTCGGGACAGGGTGGAGACAATGAGCAGTTCTTC.

This clone was observed a few times. The chain joins TRBV30 to TRBJ1-1; 8 positions match TRBD1. V lost 4 bases to trimming and J lost 1 base; unmatched junction nucleotides: 14. Germline V gives CDR1 GTSNPN, CDR2 SVGIG (reference sequence). The CDR3 length is 17 residues. CDR3 protein: CAWTRDRRVTANTEAFF. CDR3 nucleotides: TGTGCCTGGACCCGGGACAGGAGAGTCACGGCGAACACTGAAGCTTTCTTT. Full variable domain (missing parts from reference TRBV30 and TRBJ1-1): SQTIHQWPATLVQPVGSPLSLECTVEGTSNPNLYWYRQAAGRGLQLLFYSVGIGQISSEVPQNLSASRPQDRQFILSSKKLLLSDSGFYLCAWTRDRRVTANTEAFFGQGTRLTVV.

J is TRBJ2-2 and V is TRBV2, with D perhaps matching TRBD2 (6 bases). Germline V gives CDR1 SNHLY, CDR2 FYNNEI. The CDR3 runs 17 residues. The ends were cut back, 4 bases at V and 8 bases at J, with 23 bases in the middle. CDR3 sequence reads: CASSAVGGTLIGGELFF. The CDR3 DNA is TGTGCCAGCAGTGCCGTGGGAGGTACTCTCATCGGGGGGGAGCTGTTTTTT.

This clone turned up a few times. The chain combines TRBV18 with TRBJ1-4; D gene uncertain. V lost 4 bases to trimming and J lost 5 bases, with 8 bases between them. The CDR3 has 13 amino acids. Germline-derived CDR1 and CDR2 are KGHSH and LQKENI. CDR3 in amino acids: CASSLHKNEKLFF. The CDR3 DNA follows: TGTGCCAGCTCACTCCACAAAAATGAAAAACTGTTTTTT.

Only a few counts were recorded for this clone. The V call is TRBV4-1, the J call TRBJ1-2, with TRBD1 as a possible D gene (6 bases). Germline V gene lookup returns CDR1 MGHRA and CDR2 YSYEKL. Trimming left V 1 base short and J 5 bases short, with 11 bases between. This CDR3 region has 14 residues. The CDR3 nucleotides read TGCGCCAGCAGCCAAGGGCTTGGACAGTATGGCTACACCTTC. Protein product: CASSQGLGQYGYTF.

The gene calls are TRBV4-1 and TRBJ1-1; 7 nucleotides match TRBD1. The V segment lost 3 bases and the J segment 13 bases; nucleotides outside the gene matches: 14. Germline-derived CDR1 and CDR2 are MGHRA and YSYEKL. The length of the CDR3 is 14 residues. CDR3 bases: TGCGCCAGCAGCCACGCCGGGACAGCGGCCCCCGTTTTCTTT. Protein: CASSHAGTAAPVFF.

This chain connects TRBV4-1 to TRBJ2-4; maybe TRBD1 (5 bases). The CDR3 contains 16 residues. Trimming took off 2 bases at V and 8 bases at J, with 19 bases between the two ends. Per germline, CDR1 MGHRA and CDR2 YSYEKL. As DNA, the CDR3 is TGCGCCAGCAGCCAATTAGATCTCCAGGGTTATTACATTCAGTACTTC. Its protein product is CASSQLDLQGYYIQYF.

The rearrangement joins TRBV4-1 to TRBJ2-6; a weak D match, TRBD2 (5 bases). CDR1 and CDR2 (germline): MGHRA, YSYEKL. V lost 0 bases to trimming and J lost 0 bases, with 6 bases between them. CDR3 length: 16 amino acids. The CDR3 loop reads CASSQDRGSGANVLTF. DNA of the CDR3: TGCGCCAGCAGCCAAGATCGGGGCTCTGGGGCCAACGTCCTGACTTTC.

The chain joins TRBV18 to TRBJ2-5; D gene unclear. Trimming pared 0 bases from V and 7 bases from J, leaving 9 bases between. Germline V gene sequence: CDR1 KGHSH, CDR2 LQKENI. The CDR3 runs to 13 residues. The CDR3 coding sequence is TGTGCCAGCTCACCACCGGGAAGTCTGACCCAGTACTTC. Its protein is CASSPPGSLTQYF.

This clone was seen only once. The chain is built from TRBV25-1 and TRBJ2-7, with D unresolved. Germline V gene data show CDR1 as MGHDK and CDR2 as SYGVNS. The CDR3 is 12 residues long. V lost 1 base and J 2 bases, leaving 3 bases between the germline ends. The CDR3, as DNA: TGTGCCAGCAGTGAATTAGCCTACGAGCAGTACTTC. Translated, it gives CASSELAYEQYF.

V and J are TRBV6-5 and TRBJ2-3, with unresolved D. Trimming removed 4 bases at V and 0 bases at J, with 8 bases between. CDR3 length: 14 amino acids. Per germline, CDR1 MNHEY and CDR2 SVGAGI. CDR3: CASSWASSTDTQYF. Written as DNA, the CDR3 is TGTGCCAGCAGTTGGGCTTCTAGCACAGATACGCAGTATTTT.

V is TRBV30 and J is TRBJ1-3; D is unresolved. CDR1 and CDR2 from the germline V gene are GTSNPN and SVGIG (reference sequence). Between the trimmed V and J ends, which lost 2 bases and 3 bases, there was a span of 8 bases. The CDR3 totals 13 residues. The CDR3 reads CAWSTPIGNTIYF. The CDR3, as DNA: TGTGCCTGGAGTACGCCGATTGGAAACACCATATATTTT.